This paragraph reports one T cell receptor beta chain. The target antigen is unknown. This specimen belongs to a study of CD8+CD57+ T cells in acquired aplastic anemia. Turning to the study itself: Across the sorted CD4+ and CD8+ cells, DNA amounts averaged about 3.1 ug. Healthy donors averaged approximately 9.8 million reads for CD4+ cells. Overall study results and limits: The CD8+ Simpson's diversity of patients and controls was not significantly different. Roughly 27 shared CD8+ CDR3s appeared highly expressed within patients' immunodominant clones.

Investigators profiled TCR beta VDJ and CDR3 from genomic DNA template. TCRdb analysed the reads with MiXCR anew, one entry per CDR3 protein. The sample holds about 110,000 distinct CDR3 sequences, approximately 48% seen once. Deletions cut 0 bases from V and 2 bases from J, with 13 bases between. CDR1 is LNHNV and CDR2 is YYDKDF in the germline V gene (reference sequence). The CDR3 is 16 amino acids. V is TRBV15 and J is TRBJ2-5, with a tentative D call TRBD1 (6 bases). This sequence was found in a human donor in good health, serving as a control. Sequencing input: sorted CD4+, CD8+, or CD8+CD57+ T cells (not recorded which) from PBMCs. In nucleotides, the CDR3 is TGTGCCACCAGCAGAGATCCTTGGGGGCCGCAAGAGACCCAGTACTTC. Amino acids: CATSRDPWGPQETQYF.